The rows below give T cell receptor beta chains drawn from one sample of a study of STAT5B mutations in CD4+ large granular lymphocyte leukemia. The assay was immunoSEQ multiplex PCR, and TCRdb's table has in-frame clones only and misses some. The profile covers 30,000 to 40,000 clones, with around 75% appearing a single time and 0.55% taken by the ten largest. Sequenced input: CD4+ T cells from blood buffy coats. All receptors come from a human donor in good health. Both conserved end residues are part of each CDR3. The D gene is left open where the match is weak. Expanded clones are given a class, and other clones once, few, many or no size at all.

TRBV7-6	TRBD2	TRBJ2-3	-	CASSLLAGFTDTQYF	TGTGCCAGCAGCTTACTAGCGGGTTTCACAGATACGCAGTATTTT
TRBV30	TRBD2	TRBJ2-1	-	CAWSVGGPNEQFF	TGTGCCTGGAGTGTGGGAGGGCCGAATGAGCAGTTCTTC
TRBV4-1	TRBD1	TRBJ1-2	-	CASSQVGGGSGYTF	TGCGCCAGCAGCCAAGTAGGAGGGGGCAGCGGCTACACCTTC
TRBV7-2	-	TRBJ2-3	-	CASSPSSSTDTQYF	TGTGCCAGCAGCCCTAGTTCTAGCACAGATACGCAGTATTTT
TRBV10-3	TRBD2	TRBJ2-5	-	CAISPSGGPQETQYF	TGTGCCATCAGCCCTAGCGGGGGGCCGCAAGAGACCCAGTACTTC
TRBV7-3	-	TRBJ2-5	once	CASSLTGQQETQYF	TGTGCCAGCAGCTTAACCGGACAACAAGAGACCCAGTACTTC
TRBV5-6	-	TRBJ1-2	-	CASSLEGYGYTF	TGTGCCAGCAGCTTGGAGGGCTATGGCTACACCTTC
TRBV30	-	TRBJ2-1	-	CACSRTTEQFF	TGTGCCTGCTCCCGGACTACCGAGCAGTTCTTC
TRBV7-2	TRBD2	TRBJ2-5	-	CASSLASGRQETQYF	TGTGCCAGCAGCTTAGCGAGCGGGAGGCAAGAGACCCAGTACTTC
TRBV5-8	TRBD1	TRBJ1-3	-	CASSLALQGARATGNTIYF	TGTGCCAGCAGCTTGGCCTTACAGGGGGCGAGGGCAACTGGAAACACCATATATTTT
TRBV2	-	TRBJ2-5	-	CASSVSSGETQYF	TGTGCCAGCAGTGTGTCATCGGGAGAGACCCAGTACTTC
TRBV27	TRBD1	TRBJ2-7	-	CASSRTGVREQYF	TGTGCCAGCAGTCGTACAGGGGTCCGAGAGCAGTACTTC
TRBV11-2	TRBD1	TRBJ2-3	-	CASSSGTDYTDTQYF	TGTGCCAGCAGTTCCGGGACAGATTACACAGATACGCAGTATTTT